This T cell receptor beta chain was sequenced in a study of early T cells in non-severe SARS-CoV-2 infection. Study overall: It was bulk RNA from unsorted whole blood that was sequenced, and the chains were unpaired.

There are 15 residues in the CDR3. Germline V gives CDR1 DFQATT, CDR2 SNEGSKA (reference sequence). After removal of 2 bases from V and 3 bases from J, the junction contained 6 bases not matched to a gene. As for this clonotype: What it binds is unknown.

As part of library construction, unique molecular identifiers were attached to individual cDNA molecules. TCRdb passed the 5' RACE reads through MiXCR, listing each CDR3 protein once. The table shows 55,000 or so distinct CDR3 sequences, with around 10% occurring only once. Study conclusions and caveats: The VDJdb matching leaned toward anti-spike CD8 responses and overlooked private and CD4 specificities.

The sample was whole blood. This TCR came from an adult who was a healthcare worker with PCR-confirmed SARS-CoV-2 infection or an uninfected control (not recorded which). This chain connects TRBV20-1 to TRBJ2-2, with TRBD1 matching over 7 bases. The CDR3 loop is CSARRHRGDTGELFF. The CDR3 nucleotides read TGCAGTGCTAGACGACACAGGGGCGACACCGGGGAGCTGTTTTTT.